This T cell receptor (beta chain) was sequenced in a study of beta chain features in type 1 diabetes. The isolated RNA, all of it, was reverse transcribed, so expressed TCRB transcripts were what got sequenced. Sequencing of naive, central memory and regulatory T cell samples gave an average of about 3.57 million reads. Some clones are missing from TCRdb's copy, which holds only in-frame ones; the method was immunoSEQ multiplex PCR. The data hold over 150,000 clones, with roughly 8.1% observed a single time. This clone was counted a few times. This CDR3 spans 16 amino acids. Germline assignment: CDR1 SGDLS and CDR2 YYNGEE. Germline trimming cut 0 bases from V and 5 bases from J; bases unmatched to any gene: 9.

The source is a man younger than 35 in good health. The chain is built from TRBV9 and TRBJ2-5; 8 bases are shared with TRBD1. The sample consisted of central memory CD4+ T cells from blood. CDR3 bases: TGTGCCAGCAGCGTAGCAGGGGGCAGGGATGAGGAGACCCAGTACTTC. It codes for CASSVAGGRDEETQYF.